These 9 T cell receptor beta chains share one sample of origin, sequenced in a study of blood T cell repertoires in COVID-19. Profiled with immunoSEQ multiplex PCR; TCRdb holds only in-frame clones, not every one. The table lists some 530,000 clones, approximately 90% of them singletons, with 6.5% to 8.5% in the top ten. Sequenced sample: PBMCs or T cells enriched from blood (not recorded which). The origin of the receptors is a woman aged 55-69 years who had recovered from COVID-19.

The rearrangement uses TRBV28 and TRBJ2-1; D remains unclear. This CDR3 is built from 17 residues. V was trimmed by 1 base and J by 8 bases, leaving 21 bases between them. Per germline, CDR1 MDHEN and CDR2 SYDVKM. The CDR3 sequence is CASSLFGFRGVEDEQFF. DNA for the CDR3: TGTGCCAGCAGTTTATTCGGGTTCAGAGGAGTTGAGGATGAGCAGTTCTTC.

V gene TRBV10-3 combines with J gene TRBJ1-2; 7 bases fit TRBD1. This CDR3 is 16 amino acids long. V shed 6 bases, J shed 0 bases, and the junction held 10 bases outside the gene matches. In germline, CDR1 is ENHRY, CDR2 SYGVKD. CDR3 residues: CAISPLRDSANYGYTF. The CDR3, as DNA: TGTGCCATCAGCCCTCTCAGGGACAGCGCTAACTATGGCTACACCTTC.

This clone has only a few counts. J is TRBJ1-2 and V is TRBV7-9, with a tentative D call TRBD1 (6 bases). Germline V gives CDR1 SEHNR, CDR2 FQNEAQ (reference sequence). Deletions cut 5 bases from V and 0 bases from J, with 13 bases between. This CDR3 is built from 15 residues. The CDR3 bases are TGTGCCAGCAGCCCGGGGACACTTGCTAACTATGGCTACACCTTC. Residues: CASSPGTLANYGYTF.

The J gene is TRBJ2-7, the V gene TRBV27; D remains unclear. The CDR3 has 13 residues. Germline V CDR1 and CDR2: MNHEY, SMNVEV (reference sequence). V was shortened by 0 bases and J by 6 bases, with 9 bases between the two germline ends. CDR3 residues: CASSLSRSGEQYV. The CDR3 DNA reads as TGTGCCAGCAGTTTATCGAGGTCGGGCGAGCAGTACGTC.

The rearrangement uses TRBV5-5 and TRBJ2-2; 9 bases fit TRBD2. The germline V gene has CDR1 SGHKS and CDR2 YYEKEE (reference sequence). V dropped 4 bases and J dropped 0; count of bases not matched to a gene: 7. The CDR3 loop spans 17 amino acids. The CDR3 DNA reads TGTGCCAGCAGCACCGGGACTAGCCTCCCGAACACCGGGGAGCTGTTTTTT. Encoded protein: CASSTGTSLPNTGELFF.

The chain employs TRBV14 and TRBJ2-7, with TRBD1 matching over 8 bases. V lost 4 bases and J lost 5; bases outside the gene matches: 16. The CDR3 extends over 17 amino acids. Germline loops: CDR1 SGHDN, CDR2 FVKESK. In nucleotides, the CDR3 is TGTGCCAGCAGCCCTACCAACAACGGACAGGGTAGGGACGAGCAGTACTTC. Its translation: CASSPTNNGQGRDEQYF.

The chain carries TRBV9 and TRBJ1-2, with 7 bases matching TRBD1. V shed 4 bases, J shed 0 bases, and the junction held 6 bases outside the gene matches. Germline V gives CDR1 SGDLS, CDR2 YYNGEE. The CDR3 length is 15 residues. The CDR3 protein is CASSPQGTANYGYTF. Here the CDR3 DNA reads TGTGCCAGCAGCCCTCAGGGGACAGCTAACTATGGCTACACCTTC.

This chain connects TRBV2 to TRBJ2-3; 9 bases map to TRBD2. With 5 bases clipped from V and 7 bases from J, the junction kept 10 bases outside the gene matches. Per the germline V gene, CDR1 is SNHLY and CDR2 is FYNNEI. This CDR3 is built from 15 residues. The CDR3 coding sequence is TGTGCCAGCAGTCTTATTGGACTAGCGACGTATACGCAGTATTTT. Encoded protein: CASSLIGLATYTQYF.

In its sample, this clone was seen a few times. The V and J genes are TRBV18 and TRBJ1-3; weak D call: TRBD1 (5 bases). From germline, CDR1 is KGHSH and CDR2 LQKENI. V was shortened by 6 bases and J by 4 bases, with 19 bases between the two germline ends. This CDR3 is 16 amino acids long. CDR3 DNA sequence: TGTGCCAGCTCCCCCCAGTCCGGACATCCAGGAAACACCATATATTTT. It encodes CASSPQSGHPGNTIYF.